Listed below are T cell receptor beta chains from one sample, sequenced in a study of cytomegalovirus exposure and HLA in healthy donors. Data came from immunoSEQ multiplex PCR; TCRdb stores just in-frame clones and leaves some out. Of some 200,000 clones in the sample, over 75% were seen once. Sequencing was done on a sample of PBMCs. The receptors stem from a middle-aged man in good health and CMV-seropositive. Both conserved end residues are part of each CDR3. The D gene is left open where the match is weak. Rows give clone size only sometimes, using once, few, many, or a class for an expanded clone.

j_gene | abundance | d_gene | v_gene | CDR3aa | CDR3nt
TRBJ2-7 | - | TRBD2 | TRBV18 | CASSQGLAGDEQYF | TGTGCCAGCTCACAGGGACTAGCGGGGGACGAGCAGTACTTC
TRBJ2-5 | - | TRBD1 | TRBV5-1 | CASSPGTGIHQETQYF | TGCGCCAGCAGCCCCGGGACAGGGATACACCAAGAGACCCAGTACTTC
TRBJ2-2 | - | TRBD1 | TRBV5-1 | CASSFGGTGGPGELFF | TGCGCCAGCAGCTTTGGTGGGACAGGGGGACCCGGGGAGCTGTTTTTT
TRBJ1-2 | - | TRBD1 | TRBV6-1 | CASSRGQGDYGYTF | TGTGCCAGCAGTAGGGGACAGGGGGACTATGGCTACACCTTC
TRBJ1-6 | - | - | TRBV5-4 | CASSQTGNSPLHF | TGTGCCAGCAGCCAAACTGGTAATTCACCCCTCCACTTT
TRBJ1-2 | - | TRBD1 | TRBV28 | CASSRQGSENYGYTF | TGTGCCAGCAGCCGACAGGGGAGCGAGAACTATGGCTACACCTTC
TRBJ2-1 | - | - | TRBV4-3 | CASSHHKSYNEQFF | TGCGCCAGCAGCCACCACAAGTCCTACAATGAGCAGTTCTTC
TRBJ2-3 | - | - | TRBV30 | CAWSSQGGGTDTQYF | TGTGCCTGGAGCTCGCAGGGTGGGGGCACAGATACGCAGTATTTT
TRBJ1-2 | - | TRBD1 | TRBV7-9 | CASSVTPGTGNGYTF | TGTGCCAGCAGCGTAACTCCTGGGACAGGGAATGGCTACACCTTC
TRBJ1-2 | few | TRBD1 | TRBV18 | CASSPDRGAPYGYTF | TGTGCCAGCTCACCAGACAGGGGAGCCCCCTATGGCTACACCTTC
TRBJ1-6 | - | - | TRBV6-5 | CASLDSFNSPLHF | TGTGCCAGCCTGGACAGTTTTAATTCACCCCTCCACTTT
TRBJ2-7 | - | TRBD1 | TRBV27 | CAPGGEDEQYF | TGTGCACCAGGGGGCGAGGACGAGCAGTACTTC
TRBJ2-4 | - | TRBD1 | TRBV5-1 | CASSSWEEDRGPAKNIQYF | TGCGCCAGCAGCTCCTGGGAAGAGGACAGGGGTCCCGCCAAAAACATTCAGTACTTC
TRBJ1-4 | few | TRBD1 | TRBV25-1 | CASSVPGTANEKLFF | TGTGCCAGCAGTGTCCCCGGGACAGCTAATGAAAAACTGTTTTTT
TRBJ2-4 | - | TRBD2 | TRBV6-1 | CASSPSGGLNIQYF | TGTGCCAGCTCTCCTAGCGGGGGATTAAACATTCAGTACTTC
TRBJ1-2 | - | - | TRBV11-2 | CASSPTAHGYGYTF | TGTGCCAGCAGCCCAACCGCACACGGGTATGGCTACACCTTC
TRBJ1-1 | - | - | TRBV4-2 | CASSQDRSYTEAFF | TGTGCCAGCAGCCAAGACAGGTCGTACACTGAAGCTTTCTTT
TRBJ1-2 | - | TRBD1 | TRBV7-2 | CASSLAWPGQGIDGYTF | TGTGCCAGCAGCTTAGCGTGGCCGGGACAGGGGATAGATGGCTACACCTTC
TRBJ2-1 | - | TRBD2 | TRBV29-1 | CSVVRGGPEQFF | TGCAGCGTTGTGCGGGGGGGCCCCGAGCAGTTCTTC
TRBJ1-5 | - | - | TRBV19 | CASSMEGDHNQPQHF | TGTGCCAGTAGTATGGAGGGCGACCATAATCAGCCCCAGCATTTT
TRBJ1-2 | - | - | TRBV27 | CASSLRNSHYGYTF | TGTGCCAGCAGTTTACGGAACAGTCACTATGGCTACACCTTC
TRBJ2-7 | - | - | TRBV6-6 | CASSYSIGYEQYF | TGTGCCAGCAGTTACTCGATCGGCTACGAGCAGTACTTC
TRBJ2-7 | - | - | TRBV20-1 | CSAAGVYEQYF | TGCAGTGCCGCAGGGGTCTACGAGCAGTACTTC
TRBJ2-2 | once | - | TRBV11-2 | CASSLVPEGGANTGELFF | TGTGCCAGCAGCTTAGTTCCGGAGGGCGGCGCGAACACCGGGGAGCTGTTTTTT
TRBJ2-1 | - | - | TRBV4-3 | CASSQGGEEQFF | TGCGCCAGCAGCCAAGGGGGGGAGGAGCAGTTCTTC
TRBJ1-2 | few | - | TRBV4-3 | CASSQRTSRGGYTF | TGCGCCAGCAGCCAAAGGACCAGTAGGGGTGGCTACACCTTC
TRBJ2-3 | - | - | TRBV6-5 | CASSAGGTDTQYF | TGTGCCAGCAGCGCAGGGGGCACAGATACGCAGTATTTT
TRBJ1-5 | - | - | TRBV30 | CAWSFGAGNQPQHF | TGTGCCTGGAGTTTTGGGGCGGGCAATCAGCCCCAGCATTTT
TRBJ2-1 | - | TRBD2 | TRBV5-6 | CASSWGGKNEQFF | TGTGCCAGCAGCTGGGGGGGGAAAAATGAGCAGTTCTTC
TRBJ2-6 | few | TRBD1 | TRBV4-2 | CASSQAGTGGAGANVLTF | TGTGCCAGCAGCCAGGCCGGGACAGGGGGTGCTGGGGCCAACGTCCTGACTTTC
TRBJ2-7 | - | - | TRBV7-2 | CASSLEGLSREQYF | TGTGCCAGCAGCTTAGAGGGGTTATCACGCGAGCAGTACTTC
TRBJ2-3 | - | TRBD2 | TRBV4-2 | CASSQDWASGGSSTDTQYF | TGTGCCAGCAGCCAAGATTGGGCTAGCGGGGGATCGTCGACAGATACGCAGTATTTT